These 8 T cell receptor beta chains were sequenced from one sample in a study of cytomegalovirus exposure and HLA in healthy donors. The study ran its PCR with 60 Vbeta and 13 Jbeta primers. TCRdb's table, derived via immunoSEQ multiplex PCR, lists solely in-frame clones and lacks some. The sample records around 150,000 clones, over 70% being singletons. Sequencing was done on a sample of PBMCs. These receptor sequences come from a woman aged 40 to 50 in good health and CMV-seronegative.

CDR3 residues: CASSRDGSGQFF. The CDR3 region has the DNA TGTGCCAGCAGTCGCGACGGGTCTGGGCAGTTCTTC. The chain recombines TRBV28 with TRBJ2-1; D unclear. V shed 5 bases and J shed 12 bases, with 14 bases lying between them. The germline gives CDR1 MDHEN, CDR2 SYDVKM. The length of the CDR3 is 12 residues. The variable domain in full, completed from reference TRBV28 and TRBJ2-1, reads DVKVTQSSRYLVKRTGEKVFLECVQDMDHENMFWYRQDPGLGLRLIYFSYDVKMKEKGDIPEGYSVSREKKERFSLILESASTNQTSMYLCASSRDGSGQFFGPGTRLTVL.

The V and J genes are TRBV14 and TRBJ1-6; 9 bases match TRBD1. V gave up 2 bases and J gave up 10 bases; unmatched junction bases: 9. The CDR3 has 16 residues. CDR1 and CDR2 (germline): SGHDN, FVKESK. CDR3 region: CASSQRGGTGSSPLHF. CDR3 in DNA: TGTGCCAGCAGCCAAAGGGGGGGGACAGGGAGCTCACCCCTCCACTTT. Combining the CDR3 with reference TRBV14 and TRBJ1-6 gives the whole variable domain EAGVTQFPSHSVIEKGQTVTLRCDPISGHDNLYWYRRVMGKEIKFLLHFVKESKQDESGMPNNRFLAERTGGTYSTLKVQPAELEDSGVYFCASSQRGGTGSSPLHFGNGTRLTVT.

The CDR3 region is CASSFGQIGEKLFF. DNA for the CDR3: TGCGCCAGCAGCTTCGGACAGATCGGTGAAAAACTGTTTTTT. The chain is built from TRBV5-1 and TRBJ1-4; TRBD1 might be the D (6 bases). CDR3 length equals 14 residues. The V end lost 2 bases, the J end lost 7 bases, and 12 bases lay between the germline ends. The germline V gene encodes CDR1 SGHRS and CDR2 YFSETQ.

This sequence joins TRBV11-2 and TRBJ2-7; the D gene is possibly TRBD2 (7 bases). The CDR3 extends over 14 amino acids. From germline, CDR1 is SGHAT and CDR2 FQNNGV. With 0 bases removed from V and 6 bases from J, the gap between germline ends came to 12 bases. As DNA, the CDR3 is TGTGCCAGCAGCTTAGATCTTAGGGGGGGCGAGCAGTACTTC. Its translation is CASSLDLRGGEQYF.

CDR3 sequence reads: CASRPLGHATDTQYF. The CDR3 bases are TGTGCCAGCAGGCCCCTCGGACACGCCACAGATACGCAGTATTTT. V gene TRBV7-2 combines with J gene TRBJ2-3; TRBD1 might be the D (5 bases). Germline lookup yields CDR1 SGHTA and CDR2 FQGNSA. The V and J ends lost 6 bases and 2 bases respectively, with 15 bases between them. The CDR3 runs 15 residues.

This chain connects TRBV5-4 to TRBJ1-6; the D is unclear. The CDR3 is 14 amino acids. CDR1 and CDR2 from the germline V gene are SGHNT and YYREEE (reference sequence). The germline V and J ends were trimmed by 5 bases and 7 bases, with 13 bases remaining between them. CDR3 sequence (DNA): TGTGCCAGCAGTTCACAGAAGTCGAATTCACCCCTCCACTTT. It translates to CASSSQKSNSPLHF.

This chain uses TRBV5-8 with TRBJ2-1, with 11 bases fitting TRBD2. CDR1 and CDR2 from the germline V gene are SGHTS and YDEGEE. The CDR3 has 16 amino acids. V shed 3 bases, J shed 4 bases, and the junction held 6 bases outside the gene matches. CDR3 sequence (DNA): TGTGCCAGCAGCTATGTAGCGGGAGGGAAATACAATGAGCAGTTCTTC. As protein: CASSYVAGGKYNEQFF.

In this sample, this clone turned up a few times. The rearrangement links TRBV28 to TRBJ1-5; no reliable D call. CDR1 MDHEN and CDR2 SYDVKM come from the germline V gene. Between the trimmed V and J ends, which lost 7 bases and 2 bases, there was a span of 15 bases. The length of the CDR3 is 15 residues. As DNA, the CDR3 is TGTGCCAGCACCACGGAGGGCGGGGGCAATCAGCCCCAGCATTTT. Translating gives CASTTEGGGNQPQHF. Full variable domain (remainder filled in from reference TRBV28 and TRBJ1-5): DVKVTQSSRYLVKRTGEKVFLECVQDMDHENMFWYRQDPGLGLRLIYFSYDVKMKEKGDIPEGYSVSREKKERFSLILESASTNQTSMYLCASTTEGGGNQPQHFGDGTRLSIL.